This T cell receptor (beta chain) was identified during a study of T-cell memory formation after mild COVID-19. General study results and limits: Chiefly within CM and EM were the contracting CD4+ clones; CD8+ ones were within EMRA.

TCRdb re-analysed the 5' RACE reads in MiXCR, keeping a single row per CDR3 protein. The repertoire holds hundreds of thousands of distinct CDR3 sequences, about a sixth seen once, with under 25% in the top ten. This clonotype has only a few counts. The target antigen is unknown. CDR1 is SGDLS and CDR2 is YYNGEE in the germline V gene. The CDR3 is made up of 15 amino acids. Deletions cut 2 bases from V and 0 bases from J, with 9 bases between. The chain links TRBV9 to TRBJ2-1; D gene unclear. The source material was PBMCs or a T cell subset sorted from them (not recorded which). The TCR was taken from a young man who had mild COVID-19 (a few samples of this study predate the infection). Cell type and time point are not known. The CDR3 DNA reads TGTGCCAGCAGCGTCGAACTGAGCTCCTACAATGAGCAGTTCTTC. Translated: CASSVELSSYNEQFF.